Each of the 8 T cell receptor beta chains below was sequenced from the same sample in a study of T-cell memory formation after mild COVID-19. One entry per CDR3 protein, called by TCRdb with MiXCR from the 5' RACE reads. The sample yields about 110,000 distinct CDR3 sequences, over 15% seen once. The specimen sequenced was PBMCs or a T cell subset sorted from them (not recorded which). These receptors all stem from a man younger than 30 who had mild COVID-19 (a few samples of this study predate the infection). Cell type and time point are not known.

The rearrangement joins TRBV6-1 to TRBJ2-3; 9 positions agree with TRBD2. After removal of 8 bases from V and 1 base from J, the junction contained 4 bases not matched to a gene. Germline V gives CDR1 MNHNS, CDR2 SASEGT. CDR3 length: 14 amino acids. CDR3 sequence (DNA): TGTGCCAGCGGGCGGGGGGGAGGCACAGATACGCAGTATTTT. Its translation: CASGRGGGTDTQYF.

V is TRBV5-1 and J is TRBJ2-7; 9 bases align to TRBD2. CDR3 length equals 13 residues. Germline CDR1 and CDR2: SGHRS and YFSETQ. V lost 3 bases to trimming and J lost 7 bases; unmatched junction nucleotides: 5. DNA of the CDR3: TGCGCCAGCAGCTCCGGACTAGCGAGGGAGCAGTACTTC. As protein: CASSSGLAREQYF.

This clonotype turned up a few times. The chain couples TRBV5-4 to TRBJ1-4; D is ambiguous. The CDR3 loop spans 15 amino acids. The V and J ends lost 0 bases and 0 bases respectively, with 6 bases between them. CDR1 and CDR2 from the germline V gene are SGHNT and YYREEE (reference sequence). The CDR3 loop reads CASSLDRSTNEKLFF. The CDR3 DNA reads TGTGCCAGCAGCTTGGACCGGTCAACTAATGAAAAACTGTTTTTT.

The rearrangement links TRBV29-1 to TRBJ2-5; D ambiguous. CDR1 is SQVTM, CDR2 ANQGSEA, per germline. This CDR3 is built from 12 residues. V was clipped by 3 bases and J by 5 bases, with 10 bases between them. The CDR3: CSVDETTETQYF. The DNA of the CDR3 is TGCAGCGTTGATGAGACGACGGAGACCCAGTACTTC.

The rearrangement joins TRBV20-1 to TRBJ2-5; possibly TRBD1 for D (6 bases). V was trimmed by 1 base and J by 5 bases, leaving 20 bases between them. The CDR3 covers 16 residues. Looked up from germline, CDR1 is DFQATT and CDR2 is SNEGSKA (reference sequence). CDR3 in amino acids: CSARGTRTRGMETQYF. The CDR3 nucleotides are TGCAGTGCTAGAGGCACTCGCACTAGGGGGATGGAGACCCAGTACTTC.

This clonotype turned up a few times. V and J are TRBV5-1 and TRBJ2-5; D possibly corresponds to TRBD2 (5 bases). The ends were cut back, 4 bases at V and 3 bases at J, with 13 bases in the middle. CDR1 SGHRS and CDR2 YFSETQ come from the germline V gene. The CDR3 consists of 14 residues. This CDR3 is CASSLALVEETQYF. The CDR3 bases are TGCGCCAGCAGCCTAGCCCTGGTGGAAGAGACCCAGTACTTC. The whole variable domain, filled in from reference TRBV5-1 and TRBJ2-5, reads KAGVTQTPRYLIKTRGQQVTLSCSPISGHRSVSWYQQTPGQGLQFLFEYFSETQRNKGNFPGRFSGRQFSNSRSEMNVSTLELGDSALYLCASSLALVEETQYFGPGTRLLVL.

This clonotype was counted a few times. V gene TRBV6-6 combines with J gene TRBJ2-7, with D maybe TRBD1 (6 bases). The ends were cut back, 6 bases at V and 1 base at J, with 7 bases in the middle. The CDR3 sequence is 12 residues long. The germline V gene has CDR1 MNHNY and CDR2 SVGAGI (reference sequence). CDR3: CASRGASYEQYF. Written as DNA, the CDR3 is TGTGCCAGCAGGGGGGCATCCTACGAGCAGTACTTC.

The chain joins TRBV7-2 to TRBJ2-5, with D hard to call. This CDR3 is built from 13 residues. V was clipped by 2 bases and J by 3 bases, with 7 bases between them. The V gene's germline CDR1 is SGHTA and CDR2 FQGNSA. The CDR3 DNA is TGTGCCAGCAGCTTAAGTTGGGAAGAGACCCAGTACTTC. Amino acids: CASSLSWEETQYF.